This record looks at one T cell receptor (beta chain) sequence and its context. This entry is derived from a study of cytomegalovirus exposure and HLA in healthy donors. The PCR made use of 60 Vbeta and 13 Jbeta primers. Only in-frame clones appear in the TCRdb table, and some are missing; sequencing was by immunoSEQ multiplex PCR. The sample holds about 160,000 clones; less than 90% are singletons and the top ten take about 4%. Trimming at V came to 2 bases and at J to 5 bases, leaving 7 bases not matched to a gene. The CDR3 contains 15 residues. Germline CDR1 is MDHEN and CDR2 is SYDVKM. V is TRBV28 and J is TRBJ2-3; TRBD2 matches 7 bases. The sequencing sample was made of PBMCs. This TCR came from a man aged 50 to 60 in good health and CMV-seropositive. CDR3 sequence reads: CASSLPTGGGDTQYF. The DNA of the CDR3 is TGTGCCAGCAGTTTACCTACGGGAGGTGGAGATACGCAGTATTTT.